This T cell receptor beta chain stems from a study of T cells in Graves' hyperthyroidism and ophthalmopathy. Between the trimmed V and J ends, which lost 0 bases and 0 bases, there was a span of 6 bases. The germline gives CDR1 LGHNA, CDR2 YNFKEQ. The CDR3 totals 15 residues. It was RNA transcripts that yielded the amplified TCR beta CDR3 regions. First-round RT-PCR of the TCR CDR3 relied on the HTBI primer set. A single record per CDR3 protein comes from TCRdb applying MiXCR to the multiplex PCR reads. The sample lists a few hundred thousand distinct CDR3 sequences; just over 45% were seen once. This clonotype has a count of ten or more. The antigen is not known. Overall study results and limits: Most expanded thyroid clonotypes above 0.001 recurred in blood.

Hyperthyroidism, newly diagnosed and lasting under 2 months, affected patients aged 18 to 65. Diagnosis rested on symptoms, serum thyroxine and TRAb, thyroid ultrasound, and orbital computed tomography. Specimen: peripheral blood or thyroid tissue (not recorded which). This clonotype originated in a woman aged 18-29 years with Graves' hyperthyroidism. The chain has TRBV4-2 and TRBJ1-5; D is unresolved. CDR3 sequence reads: CASSQDLLSNQPQHF. CDR3 sequence (DNA): TGTGCCAGCAGCCAAGATCTCCTTAGCAATCAGCCCCAGCATTTT.